Reported below is one T cell receptor beta chain. Its specificity is unknown. This record belongs to a study of T cell responses to AZD1222 COVID-19 vaccine. Produced via immunoSEQ multiplex PCR; TCRdb's table is partial and in-frame only. The table shows just over 80,000 clones, with 85% to 90% occurring only once. The germline gives CDR1 LGHDT, CDR2 YNNKEL (reference sequence). The junction had 6 bases not matched to a gene; V was cut back by 0 bases and J by 6 bases. This CDR3 comprises 15 residues. Study outcomes and limitations: Spike-specific TCR breadth and depth were elevated following two AZD1222 doses. Spike-wide coverage was observed for vaccine-associated CD4 TCRs, with dominant responses at 160-218 and 743-854.

The source was peripheral blood, collected on day 0 of AZD1222 vaccination. This receptor was taken from an adult in good health. The V call is TRBV3-1 (or the pseudogene TRBV3-2), the J call TRBJ1-1; TRBD1 matches at 8 bases. The CDR3 nucleotides read TGTGCCAGCAGCCAAGAGGACAGGGTGACGGCTGAAGCTTTCTTT. Amino acids: CASSQEDRVTAEAFF.